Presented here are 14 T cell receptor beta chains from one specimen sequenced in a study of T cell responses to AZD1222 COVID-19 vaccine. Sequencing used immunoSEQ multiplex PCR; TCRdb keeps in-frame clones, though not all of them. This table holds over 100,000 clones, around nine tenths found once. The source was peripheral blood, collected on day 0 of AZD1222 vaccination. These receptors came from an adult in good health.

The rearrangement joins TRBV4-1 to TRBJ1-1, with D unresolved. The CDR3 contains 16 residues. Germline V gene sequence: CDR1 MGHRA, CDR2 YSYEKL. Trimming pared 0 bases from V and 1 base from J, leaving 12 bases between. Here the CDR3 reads CASSQDLTGANTEAFF. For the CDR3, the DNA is TGCGCCAGCAGCCAAGATCTGACGGGAGCGAACACTGAAGCTTTCTTT.

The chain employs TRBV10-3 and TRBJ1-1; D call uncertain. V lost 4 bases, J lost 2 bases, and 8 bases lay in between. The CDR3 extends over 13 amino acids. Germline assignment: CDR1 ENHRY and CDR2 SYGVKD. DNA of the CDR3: TGTGCCATCAGTGGTTCCCCCAACACTGAAGCTTTCTTT. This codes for CAISGSPNTEAFF.

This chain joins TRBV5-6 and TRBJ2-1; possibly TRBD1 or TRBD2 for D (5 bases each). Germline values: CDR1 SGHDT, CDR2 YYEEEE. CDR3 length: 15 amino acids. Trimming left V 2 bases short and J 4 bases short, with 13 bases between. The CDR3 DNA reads TGTGCCAGCAGCTTTAGAGGGGCCCGATACAATGAGCAGTTCTTC. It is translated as CASSFRGARYNEQFF.

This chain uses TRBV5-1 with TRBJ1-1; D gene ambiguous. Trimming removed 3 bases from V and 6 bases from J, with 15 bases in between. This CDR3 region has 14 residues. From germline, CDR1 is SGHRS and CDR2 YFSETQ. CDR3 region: CASSSMGGFSEAFF. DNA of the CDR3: TGCGCCAGCAGCTCAATGGGCGGGTTCTCTGAAGCTTTCTTT.

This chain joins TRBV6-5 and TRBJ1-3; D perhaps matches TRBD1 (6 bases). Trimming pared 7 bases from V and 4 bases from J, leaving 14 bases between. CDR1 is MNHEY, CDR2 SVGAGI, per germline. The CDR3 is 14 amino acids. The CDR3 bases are TGTGCCAGCAATCTGGCAGGGGCCGGAAACACCATATATTTT. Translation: CASNLAGAGNTIYF.

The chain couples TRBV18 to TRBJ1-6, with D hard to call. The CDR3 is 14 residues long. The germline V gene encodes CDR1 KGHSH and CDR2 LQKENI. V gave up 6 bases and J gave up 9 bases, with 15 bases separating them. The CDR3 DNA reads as TGTGCCAGCTCCCGGGAGGACGTGGGTTCACCCCTCCACTTT. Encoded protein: CASSREDVGSPLHF.

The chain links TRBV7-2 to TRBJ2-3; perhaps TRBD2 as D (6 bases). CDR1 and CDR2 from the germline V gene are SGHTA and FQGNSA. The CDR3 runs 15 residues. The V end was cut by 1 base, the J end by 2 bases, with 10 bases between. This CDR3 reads CASSLVGLPTDTQYF. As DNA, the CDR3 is TGTGCCAGCAGCTTAGTGGGACTGCCCACAGATACGCAGTATTTT.

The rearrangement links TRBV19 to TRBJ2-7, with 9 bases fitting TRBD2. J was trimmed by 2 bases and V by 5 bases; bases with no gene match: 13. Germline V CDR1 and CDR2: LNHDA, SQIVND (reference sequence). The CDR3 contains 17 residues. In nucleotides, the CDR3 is TGTGCCAGTAGTCCCTCTCCTTTAGCGGGAGTTGCCTACGAGCAGTACTTC. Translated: CASSPSPLAGVAYEQYF.

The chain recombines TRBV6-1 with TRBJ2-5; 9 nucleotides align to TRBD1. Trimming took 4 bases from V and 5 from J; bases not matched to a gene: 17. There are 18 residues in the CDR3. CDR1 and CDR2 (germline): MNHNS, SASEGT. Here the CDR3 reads CASSGTGGVGRKRETQYF. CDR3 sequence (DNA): TGTGCCAGCAGTGGTACAGGGGGCGTCGGAAGGAAGAGGGAGACCCAGTACTTC.

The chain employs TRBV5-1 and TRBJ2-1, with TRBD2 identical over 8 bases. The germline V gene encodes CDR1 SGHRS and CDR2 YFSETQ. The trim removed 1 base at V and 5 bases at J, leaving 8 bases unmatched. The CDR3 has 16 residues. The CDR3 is CASSLSKGLADNEQFF. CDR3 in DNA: TGCGCCAGCAGCTTGTCGAAAGGACTAGCAGACAATGAGCAGTTCTTC.

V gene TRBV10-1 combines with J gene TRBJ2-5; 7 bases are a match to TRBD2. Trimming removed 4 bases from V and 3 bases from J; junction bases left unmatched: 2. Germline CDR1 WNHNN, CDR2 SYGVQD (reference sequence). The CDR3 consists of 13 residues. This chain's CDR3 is CASSASGEETQYF. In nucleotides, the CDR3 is TGCGCCAGCAGTGCCAGCGGGGAAGAGACCCAGTACTTC.

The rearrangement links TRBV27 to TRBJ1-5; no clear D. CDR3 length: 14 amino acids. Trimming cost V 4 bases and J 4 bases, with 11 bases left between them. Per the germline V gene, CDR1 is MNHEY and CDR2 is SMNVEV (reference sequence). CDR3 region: CASSSSVRNQPQHF. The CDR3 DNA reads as TGTGCCAGCAGTTCCTCAGTGAGAAATCAGCCCCAGCATTTT.

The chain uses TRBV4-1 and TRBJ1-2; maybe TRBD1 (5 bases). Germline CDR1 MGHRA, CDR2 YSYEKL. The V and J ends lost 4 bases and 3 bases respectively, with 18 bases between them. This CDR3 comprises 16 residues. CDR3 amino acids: CASSLYGGERDYGYTF. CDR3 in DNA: TGCGCCAGCAGCCTCTACGGAGGGGAACGCGACTATGGCTACACCTTC.

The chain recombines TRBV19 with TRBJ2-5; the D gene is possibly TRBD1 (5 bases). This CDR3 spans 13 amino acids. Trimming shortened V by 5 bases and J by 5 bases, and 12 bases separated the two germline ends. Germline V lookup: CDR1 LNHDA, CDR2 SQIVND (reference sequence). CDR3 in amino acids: CASSPGKRETQYF. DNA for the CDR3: TGTGCCAGTAGTCCAGGGAAAAGGGAGACCCAGTACTTC.